This is a list of T cell receptor beta chains from one sample in a study of radiation and T cells in renal cell carcinoma. Profiled with immunoSEQ multiplex PCR; TCRdb holds only in-frame clones, not every one. The data hold approximately 61,000 clones, with around 78% observed a single time. The sample here was blood, taken from a patient whose treatment included radiotherapy and nephrectomy. The receptors here all came from a man aged 60 to 75 with renal cell carcinoma. CDR3s include the opening cysteine and the closing phenylalanine or tryptophan. D genes are given only for firm matches. Where a row states a size, it is once, few, many or the class of an expanded clone; other rows omit it.

V gene	clone size	J gene	D gene	CDR3 DNA	CDR3 protein
TRBV9	.	TRBJ2-7	TRBD1	TGTGCCAGCAGCCCGACAGGGGTTTTGGGCGAGCAGTACTTC	CASSPTGVLGEQYF
TRBV19	.	TRBJ1-4	.	TGTGCCAGTAGTATCAGGGCTATTGCAGCGACTGAAAAACTGTTTTTT	CASSIRAIAATEKLFF
TRBV7-8	.	TRBJ2-5	.	TGTGCCAGCAGCTCGGGACTTACCGTGAAGACCCAGTACTTC	CASSSGLTVKTQYF
TRBV5-1	.	TRBJ1-2	.	TGCGCCAGCAGCTCGGAGAGATCCTTCTATGGCTACACCTTC	CASSSERSFYGYTF
TRBV5-1	.	TRBJ1-4	.	TGCGCCAGCAGCCCCCCACCAGGGGAAATGTATAGGCGTTTCGAGGTAAGCCTGAAGAAACTGTTTTTT	CASSPPPGEMYRRFEVSLKKLFF
TRBV9	.	TRBJ2-2	TRBD2	TGTGCCAGCAGCGCCCCGGGACTAGCAAACACCGGGGAGCTGTTTTTT	CASSAPGLANTGELFF
TRBV4-1	.	TRBJ2-1	TRBD2	TGCGCCAGCAGCCAAGATCGGGGACTAGCGCTAAACTACAATGAGCAGTTCTTC	CASSQDRGLALNYNEQFF
TRBV6-5	.	TRBJ1-2	.	TGTGCCAGCAGTTCCCGCGATAACTATGGCTACACCTTC	CASSSRDNYGYTF
TRBV15	.	TRBJ2-6	.	TGTGCCACCAGCGAGGCCCCAGATCCTTCTGGGGCCAACGTCCTGACTTTC	CATSEAPDPSGANVLTF
TRBV10-2	few	TRBJ2-2	TRBD1	TGCGCCAGCAGTGACGTGGGACAGAGCACCGGGGAGCTGTTTTTT	CASSDVGQSTGELFF
TRBV6-6	.	TRBJ1-1	.	TGTGCCACCTCAGGGTGGGGAGTGAACACTGAAGCTTTCTTT	CATSGWGVNTEAFF
TRBV19	.	TRBJ1-3	.	TGTGCCAGTAGTCAACTGCAGGGGACTGGAAACACCATATATTTT	CASSQLQGTGNTIYF
TRBV11-3	.	TRBJ2-1	TRBD1	TGTGCCAGCAGATCGGGACAGGGGGCAAATGATGAGCAGTTCTTC	CASRSGQGANDEQFF
TRBV9	.	TRBJ1-2	TRBD1	TGTGCCAGCAGCACCCTAGGACAGGGGAATGGCTACACCTTC	CASSTLGQGNGYTF
TRBV15	few	TRBJ1-1	.	TGTGCCACCAGCAGAGGGGAGACTGTCCTGAACACTGAAGCTTTCTTT	CATSRGETVLNTEAFF
TRBV19	.	TRBJ1-1	.	TGTGCCAGTACTGGCCCCGGTTGGGCTGAAGCTTTCTTT	CASTGPGWAEAFF
TRBV7-2	.	TRBJ2-5	TRBD2	TGTGCCAGCAGCGCTGCTCTAGCGGGGGCCGGGACCCAGTACTTC	CASSAALAGAGTQYF
TRBV7-9	.	TRBJ1-1	TRBD1	TGTGCCAGCAGCCCCTATCGGCACAGGGGAAATTGGAACACTGAAGCTTTCTTT	CASSPYRHRGNWNTEAFF
TRBV19	.	TRBJ1-5	.	TGTGCCAGTAGTATAGTTAGGGGTGGTTACAGCAATCAGCCCCAGCATTTT	CASSIVRGGYSNQPQHF
TRBV5-6	.	TRBJ2-7	TRBD2	TGTGCCAGCAGGTCAAGGGGAGGGCGAGTTGGGACCACCTACGAGCAGTACTTC	CASRSRGGRVGTTYEQYF
TRBV25-1	.	TRBJ2-3	.	TGTGCCAGCAGGGAGGACCCCACAGATACGCAGTATTTT	CASREDPTDTQYF
TRBV9	.	TRBJ2-5	.	TGTGCCAGCAGCGTAGCTGAAAGGGGAGGACAAGAGACCCAGTACTTC	CASSVAERGGQETQYF
TRBV6-6	few	TRBJ2-3	.	TGTGCCAGCAGTTCGGTCGGCACAGATACGCAGTATTTT	CASSSVGTDTQYF
TRBV7-9	.	TRBJ2-5	.	TGTGCCAGCAGCCCGCCCCGGCTAGCCGGCCTCCAAGAGACCCAGTACTTC	CASSPPRLAGLQETQYF
TRBV6-5	.	TRBJ1-4	.	TGTGCCAGCAGTCGGGCGAGGGTAGGGGAAAAACTGTTTTTT	CASSRARVGEKLFF
TRBV19	.	TRBJ2-1	.	TGTGCCAGTATGATCGGAGGGGGATACAATGAGCAGTTCTTC	CASMIGGGYNEQFF
TRBV9	.	TRBJ2-3	.	TGTGCCAGCAGCGTAGTCTCCCCTACAGATACGCAGTATTTT	CASSVVSPTDTQYF
TRBV5-1	.	TRBJ2-7	.	TGCGCCAGCAGCGGAGTCACAGACTCATTCGTAGAGCAGTACTTC	CASSGVTDSFVEQYF
TRBV7-8	.	TRBJ1-1	.	TGTGCCAGCAGCTTGGGCATTAACACTGAAGCTTTCTTT	CASSLGINTEAFF
TRBV7-8	.	TRBJ2-2	TRBD2	TGTGCCAGCAGCCAAACTAGCGGGAGGAGTACCGGGGAGCTGTTTTTT	CASSQTSGRSTGELFF
TRBV5-1	.	TRBJ1-1	TRBD1	TGCGCCAGCAGCCCCGAGGGGGCGCGAGACACTGAAGCTTTCTTT	CASSPEGARDTEAFF
TRBV7-2	.	TRBJ1-5	.	TGTGCCAGCAGCTTAGGTGGCGGGCAGGGCAATCAGCCCCAGCATTTT	CASSLGGGQGNQPQHF
TRBV11-2	.	TRBJ2-7	TRBD2	TGTGCCAGGATGCCGGGACTAGCCTACGAGCAGTACTTC	CARMPGLAYEQYF
TRBV6-1	.	TRBJ2-2	TRBD1	TGTGCCAGCCGTAGGACAGGGAACACCGGGGAGCTGTTTTTT	CASRRTGNTGELFF
TRBV11-3	.	TRBJ2-7	.	TGTGCCAGCAGCCCCGGGGGTTCGAGCCACGAGCAGTACTTC	CASSPGGSSHEQYF
TRBV6-6	once	TRBJ2-5	.	TGTGCCAGCAGTATGCCAGGGGTAAAAGAGACCCAGTACTTC	CASSMPGVKETQYF
TRBV2	.	TRBJ2-7	.	TGTGCCAGCAGTGCCGAAGGGGTAAGGCACGAGCAGTACTTC	CASSAEGVRHEQYF
TRBV6-6	.	TRBJ1-2	.	TGTGCCAGCAGTTACGCGGGCCTCTATGGCTACACCTTC	CASSYAGLYGYTF
TRBV11-2	.	TRBJ1-2	.	TGTGCCAGCAGCCGGGGTGGCTATGGCTACACCTTC	CASSRGGYGYTF
TRBV9	.	TRBJ1-4	TRBD1	TGTGCCAGCAGCGTGGGGACAGTTAGGAATGAAAAACTGTTTTTT	CASSVGTVRNEKLFF
TRBV9	.	TRBJ2-1	.	TGTGCCAGCAGCCCGGGTTGGGGAGGGGGGAATGAGCAGTTCTTC	CASSPGWGGGNEQFF
TRBV11-3	.	TRBJ2-3	TRBD2	TGTGCCAGCAGCCCCCATCAGACTAGCGGGAGTGATACGCAGTATTTT	CASSPHQTSGSDTQYF
TRBV6-5	.	TRBJ2-5	.	TGTGCCAGCAAGTACCTTGGGGTCGGCGGGCAGACCCAGTACTTC	CASKYLGVGGQTQYF
TRBV27	.	TRBJ2-5	TRBD2	TGTGCCAGCAGTTCCTCCAGACTAGCGGGTGGAGAGACCCAGTACTTC	CASSSSRLAGGETQYF
TRBV15	many	TRBJ1-3	.	TGTGCCACCAGCAGAGTTGGCGGATCCACCTTGAACTCTGGAAACACCATATATTTT	CATSRVGGSTLNSGNTIYF
TRBV13	.	TRBJ2-7	.	TGTGCCAGCAGCTCAGGACGGGGGAACGAGCAGTACTTC	CASSSGRGNEQYF
TRBV11-2	.	TRBJ2-2	TRBD1	TGTGCCAGCAGCTTAGATCCGCAGGGGGCAGGAACCGGGGAGCTGTTTTTT	CASSLDPQGAGTGELFF
TRBV7-2	.	TRBJ2-7	.	TGTGCCAGCAGAGGCAGGGTAGCCTACGAGCAGTACTTC	CASRGRVAYEQYF
TRBV29-1	.	TRBJ2-3	.	TGCAGCTCCGGCCAAGATACGCAGTATTTT	CSSGQDTQYF
TRBV27	.	TRBJ2-3	.	TGTGCCAGCAGTTTACGCCCAGTCGTGGATACGCAGTATTTT	CASSLRPVVDTQYF
TRBV11-2	.	TRBJ1-2	.	TGTGCCAGCAGCCGATCGGGAGTTAACTATGGCTACACCTTC	CASSRSGVNYGYTF
TRBV7-8	.	TRBJ2-5	TRBD2	TGTGCCAGCAGCACGCCGACCGGGACTAGCGGGAGTATTATAGAGACCCAGTACTTC	CASSTPTGTSGSIIETQYF
TRBV7-8	.	TRBJ1-5	.	TGTGCCAGCAGCTTAGGGGACGTTCTGCCCCAGCATTTT	CASSLGDVLPQHF
TRBV6-5	.	TRBJ2-7	.	TGTGCCAGCAGTTACCCCGGCAACTACGAGCAGTACTTC	CASSYPGNYEQYF
TRBV11-3	.	TRBJ2-2	.	TGTGCCAGCAGCTTAGATTATGGAGCAGGCGGGGAGCTGTTTTTT	CASSLDYGAGGELFF
TRBV25-1	.	TRBJ1-2	TRBD1	TGTGCCAGCAGTGAATCGACAGGGGGCTATGGCTACACCTTC	CASSESTGGYGYTF
TRBV18	.	TRBJ2-1	TRBD1	TGTGCCAGCTCCCTGGGGGACAGGGGTTTCGATGAGCAGTTCTTC	CASSLGDRGFDEQFF
TRBV19	.	TRBJ2-2	TRBD2	TGTGCCAGTAGTCCTAGCGGGGCGAACACCGGGGAGCTGTTTTTT	CASSPSGANTGELFF
TRBV10-1	.	TRBJ1-1	.	TGCGCCAGCAGTGACACCGCCGAAGCTTTCTTT	CASSDTAEAFF